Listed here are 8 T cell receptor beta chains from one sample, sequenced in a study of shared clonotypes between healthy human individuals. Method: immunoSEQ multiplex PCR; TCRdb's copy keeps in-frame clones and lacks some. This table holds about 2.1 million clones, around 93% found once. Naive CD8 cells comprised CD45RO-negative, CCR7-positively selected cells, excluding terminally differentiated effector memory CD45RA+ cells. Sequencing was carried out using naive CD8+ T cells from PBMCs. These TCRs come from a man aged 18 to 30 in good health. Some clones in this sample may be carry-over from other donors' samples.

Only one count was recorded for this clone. CDR3 loop: CASSPGREGYTF. In DNA form, the CDR3 reads TGTGCCAGCAGCCCGGGTAGGGAGGGCTACACCTTC. The V call is TRBV7-9, the J call TRBJ1-2; no definite D call. Trimming removed 5 bases at V and 8 bases at J, with 12 bases between. CDR1 is SEHNR, CDR2 FQNEAQ, per germline (reference sequence). The CDR3 totals 12 residues.

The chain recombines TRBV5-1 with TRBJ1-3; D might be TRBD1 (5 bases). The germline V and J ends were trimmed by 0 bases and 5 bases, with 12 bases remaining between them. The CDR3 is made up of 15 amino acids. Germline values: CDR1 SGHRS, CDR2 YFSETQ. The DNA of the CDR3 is TGCGCCAGCAGCTTGGACCTAGGGACTAGAAACACCATATATTTT. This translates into CASSLDLGTRNTIYF.

CDR3 sequence reads: CASSVAGGRANVLTF. The CDR3 bases are TGTGCCAGCAGCGTAGCCGGGGGCCGGGCCAACGTCCTGACTTTC. The chain carries TRBV9 and TRBJ2-6; D tentatively fits TRBD1 or TRBD2 (6 bases each). CDR1 and CDR2 from the germline V gene are SGDLS and YYNGEE. The CDR3 runs to 15 residues. Trimming shortened V by 0 bases and J by 5 bases, and 9 bases separated the two germline ends.

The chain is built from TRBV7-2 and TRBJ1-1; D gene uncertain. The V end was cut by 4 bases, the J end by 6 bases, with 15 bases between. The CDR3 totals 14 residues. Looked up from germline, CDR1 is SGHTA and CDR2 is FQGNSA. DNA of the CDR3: TGTGCCAGCAGCTGGGGAGGCAGTTGGCCTGAAGCTTTCTTT. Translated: CASSWGGSWPEAFF.

The CDR3 DNA reads TGTGCTAGTGGTTTGGCAGGGGGCCTGACTGAAGCTTTCTTT. It translates to CASGLAGGLTEAFF. The chain uses TRBV12-5 and TRBJ1-1; TRBD1 aligns across 8 bases. Germline loops: CDR1 LGHNT, CDR2 FRNRAP. CDR3 length: 14 amino acids. Trimming took 1 base from V and 5 from J; bases not matched to a gene: 3.

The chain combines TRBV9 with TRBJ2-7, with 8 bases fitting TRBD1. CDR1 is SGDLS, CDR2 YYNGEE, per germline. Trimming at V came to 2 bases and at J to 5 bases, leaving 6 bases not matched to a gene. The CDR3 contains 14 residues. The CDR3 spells CASSVWDRNDEQYF. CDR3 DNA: TGTGCCAGCAGCGTGTGGGACAGGAACGACGAGCAGTACTTC.

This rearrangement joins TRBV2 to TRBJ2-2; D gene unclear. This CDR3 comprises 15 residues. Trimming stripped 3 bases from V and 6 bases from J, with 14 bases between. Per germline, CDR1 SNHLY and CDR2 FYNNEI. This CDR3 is CASSEGARVAGELFF. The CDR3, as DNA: TGTGCCAGCAGTGAGGGTGCTAGGGTGGCCGGGGAGCTGTTTTTT.

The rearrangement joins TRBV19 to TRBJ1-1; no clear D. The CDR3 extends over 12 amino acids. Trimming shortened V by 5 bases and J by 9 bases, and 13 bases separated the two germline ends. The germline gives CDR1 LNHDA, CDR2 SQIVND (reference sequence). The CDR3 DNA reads TGTGCCAGTAGTTTCGGGCCCAACAAAGCTTTCTTT. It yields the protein CASSFGPNKAFF.